This T cell receptor beta chain came from a study of CD8+CD57+ T cells in acquired aplastic anemia. TCR beta VDJ and CDR3 profiles were obtained from a genomic DNA template. TCRdb called the reads again in MiXCR, with one record for every CDR3 protein. The sample carries hundreds of thousands of distinct CDR3 sequences, around a third recorded once. The germline V gene has CDR1 LNHNV and CDR2 YYDKDF (reference sequence). Trimming removed 3 bases at V and 4 bases at J, with 7 bases between. This CDR3 has 13 amino acids. Patients who underwent sequencing had shown CD8+CD57+ cell expansion by flow cytometry. No therapy had been given to the patients at the time of blood sampling. This clonotype has just a few counts.

The sequenced material came from sorted CD4+, CD8+, or CD8+CD57+ T cells (not recorded which) from PBMCs. This sequence was found in a human donor with aplastic anemia. The chain combines TRBV15 with TRBJ1-5; D is undetermined. Here the CDR3 DNA reads TGTGCCACCAGCAGTTTACAGAATCAGCCCCAGCATTTT. Its protein is CATSSLQNQPQHF. Filled out from reference TRBV15 and TRBJ1-5, the complete variable domain reads DAMVIQNPRYQVTQFGKPVTLSCSQTLNHNVMYWYQQKSSQAPKLLFHYYDKDFNNEADTPDNFQSRRPNTSFCFLDIRSPGLGDTAMYLCATSSLQNQPQHFGDGTRLSIL.